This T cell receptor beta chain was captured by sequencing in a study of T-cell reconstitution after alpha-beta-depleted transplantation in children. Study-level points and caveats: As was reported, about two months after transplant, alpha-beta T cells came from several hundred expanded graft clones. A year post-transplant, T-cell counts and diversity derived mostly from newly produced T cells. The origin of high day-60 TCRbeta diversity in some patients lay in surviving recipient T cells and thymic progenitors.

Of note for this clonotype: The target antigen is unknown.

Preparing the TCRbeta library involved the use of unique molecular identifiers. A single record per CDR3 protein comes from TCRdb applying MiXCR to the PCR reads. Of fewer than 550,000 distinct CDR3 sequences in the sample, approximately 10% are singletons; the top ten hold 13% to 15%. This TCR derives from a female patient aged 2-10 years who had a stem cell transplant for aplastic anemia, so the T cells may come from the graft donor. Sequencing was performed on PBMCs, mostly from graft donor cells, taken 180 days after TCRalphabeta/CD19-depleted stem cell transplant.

DNA for the CDR3: TGTGCCAGCAGCCAAGAGGCCAGAAACCACCAAGAGACCCAGTACTTC. It codes for CASSQEARNHQETQYF. This rearrangement joins TRBV4-2 to TRBJ2-5, with unresolved D. Germline values: CDR1 LGHNA, CDR2 YNFKEQ. The CDR3 covers 16 residues. Trimming stripped 0 bases from V and 0 bases from J, with 11 bases between.